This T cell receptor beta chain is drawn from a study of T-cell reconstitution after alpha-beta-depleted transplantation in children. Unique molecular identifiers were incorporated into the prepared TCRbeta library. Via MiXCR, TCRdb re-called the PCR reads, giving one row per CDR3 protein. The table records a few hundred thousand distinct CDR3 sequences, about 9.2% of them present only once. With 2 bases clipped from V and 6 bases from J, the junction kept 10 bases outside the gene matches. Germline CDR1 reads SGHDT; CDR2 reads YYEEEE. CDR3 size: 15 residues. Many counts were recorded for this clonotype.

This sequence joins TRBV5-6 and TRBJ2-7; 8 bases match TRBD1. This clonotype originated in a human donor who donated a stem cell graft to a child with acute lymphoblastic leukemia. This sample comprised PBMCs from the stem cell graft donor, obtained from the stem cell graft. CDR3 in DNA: TGTGCCAGCAGCTTAACCCCGAACAGGGGGTCCGAGCAGTACTTC. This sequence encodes CASSLTPNRGSEQYF.